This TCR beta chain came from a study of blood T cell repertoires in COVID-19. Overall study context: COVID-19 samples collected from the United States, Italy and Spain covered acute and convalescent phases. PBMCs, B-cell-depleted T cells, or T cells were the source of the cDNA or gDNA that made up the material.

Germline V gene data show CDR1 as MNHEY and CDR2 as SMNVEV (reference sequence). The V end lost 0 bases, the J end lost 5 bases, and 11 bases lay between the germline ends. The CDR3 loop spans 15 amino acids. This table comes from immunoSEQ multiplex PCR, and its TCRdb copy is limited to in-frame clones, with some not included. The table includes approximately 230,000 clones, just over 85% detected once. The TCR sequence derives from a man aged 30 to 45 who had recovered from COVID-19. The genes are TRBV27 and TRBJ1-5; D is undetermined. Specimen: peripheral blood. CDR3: CASSLSRVLDQPQHF. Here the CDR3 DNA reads TGTGCCAGCAGTTTATCGAGGGTGCTCGATCAGCCCCAGCATTTT.